These 4 T cell receptor beta chains originate from one sample sequenced in a study of blood T cells in healthy people across ages. For the second PCR, which ran for roughly 6 to 12 cycles, a sample-barcoded 5' primer and a J-beta primer mix were used. TCRdb re-called the 5' RACE reads with MiXCR, one entry per CDR3 protein. The table has around 780,000 distinct CDR3 sequences, around 24% seen once. This same sample was also taken into another study, of T cells of mothers and their children.

Sequencing input: blood. These receptors all come from a boy younger than 18 in good health.

This clonotype has a handful of counts. Compared with germline, one end of the junction differs, possibly owing to a read error. The chain uses TRBV7-9 and TRBJ2-5; either TRBD1 or TRBD2 may supply D (5 bases each). The end of the DNA fits TRBJ2-7 better, so the J call may be wrong. Germline lookup yields CDR1 SEHNR and CDR2 FQNEAQ (reference sequence). The CDR3 has 15 amino acids. The CDR3 DNA reads TGTGCCAGCAGCCTAGCTTACAGGCCTGACCGCGAGCAGTACTTC. Its protein product is CASSLAYRPDREQYF.

This sequence joins TRBV29-1 and TRBJ2-7; D gene unclear. Germline values: CDR1 SQVTM, CDR2 ANQGSEA. V lost 8 bases and J lost 0, with 5 bases in between. CDR3 length: 10 residues. The CDR3 here is CSPLSYEQYF. The CDR3 region has the DNA TGCAGCCCCCTCTCCTACGAGCAGTACTTC.

Only a few counts were recorded for this clonotype. Written as DNA, the CDR3 is TGTGCCAGCAGTTCCACAGCGGGCTACCAAGAGACCCAGTACTTC. The encoded protein is CASSSTAGYQETQYF. V and J are TRBV12-3 or TRBV12-4 and TRBJ2-5, with TRBD2 as a possible D gene (6 bases). Trimming shortened V by 4 bases and J by 0 bases, and 12 bases separated the two germline ends. CDR3 length: 15 residues.

The CDR3 DNA sequence: TGTGCCATCAAAGTGACGGATAACGCCTACGAGCAGTACTTC. Protein product: CAIKVTDNAYEQYF. The J gene is TRBJ2-7, the V gene TRBV10-3; D is unresolved. The CDR3 runs 14 residues. V was cut by 7 bases and J by 2 bases, with 15 bases left in between. Germline lookup yields CDR1 ENHRY and CDR2 SYGVKD.